This TCR beta chain was profiled in a study of shared clonotypes between healthy human individuals. Trimming took 7 bases from V and 0 from J, leaving 15 bases between them. The CDR3 has 15 residues. The germline CDR1 and CDR2 sequences are LNHDA and SQIVND (reference sequence). Using immunoSEQ multiplex PCR, the repertoire was profiled, and TCRdb retains in-frame clones only, with some absent. The sample yields around 1.5 million clones, approximately 98% seen once. The sequence was collected from a man aged 25-45 years in good health. The sequenced material came from naive CD4+ T cells sorted from blood. Subset denoted: CD45RA+ positively selected. This chain uses TRBV19 with TRBJ1-1; D ambiguous. The CDR3, as DNA: TGTGCCAGTAATTTGGCCCGGACCCTGAACACTGAAGCTTTCTTT. Amino acid sequence: CASNLARTLNTEAFF.